The T cell receptor (beta chain) described here comes from a study of blood T cell repertoires in COVID-19. Study at large: T cells, B-cell-depleted T cells, or PBMCs supplied cDNA or gDNA.

Using immunoSEQ multiplex PCR, the repertoire was profiled, and TCRdb retains in-frame clones only, with some absent. The data show 150,000 to 200,000 clones, around 85% seen once. CDR3 length: 13 amino acids. Germline CDR1 is MDHEN and CDR2 is SYDVKM. V lost 7 bases and J 5 bases, leaving 14 bases between the germline ends. Material: peripheral blood. This rearrangement joins TRBV28 to TRBJ2-5; D may be TRBD1 (6 bases). The TCR sequence derives from a man in his 60s with acute or convalescent COVID-19. In DNA form, the CDR3 reads TGTGCCAGCACTACAGGGCTGGGGGAGACCCAGTACTTC. Translation: CASTTGLGETQYF.